This T cell receptor beta chain appears in the sequencing data of a study of neoadjuvant nivolumab and ipilimumab in lung cancer. Details on this clone: Its antigen is not known.

Germline V gene data show CDR1 as SGHTA and CDR2 as FQGNSA. Deletions cut 5 bases from V and 6 bases from J, with 6 bases between. This CDR3 is built from 11 residues. Notes on the study in general: Compared with tumor-adjacent uninvolved lung, resected tumors showed greater richness and clonality. From pretherapy to surgery, tumor richness and clonality rose with dual therapy.

The repertoire was sequenced with immunoSEQ multiplex PCR; TCRdb's copy has only in-frame clones and lacks some. The sample contains more than 25,000 clones, 60% to 85% of which appear only once. Specimen: tumor tissue, collected after neoadjuvant nivolumab, alone or with ipilimumab, at or shortly before surgery. The source of this sequence is an adult with non-small cell lung cancer. This rearrangement joins TRBV7-2 to TRBJ2-3; D is unclear. The CDR3 region has the DNA TGTGCCAGCAGCCAAGGGGATACGCAGTATTTT. Protein product: CASSQGDTQYF.